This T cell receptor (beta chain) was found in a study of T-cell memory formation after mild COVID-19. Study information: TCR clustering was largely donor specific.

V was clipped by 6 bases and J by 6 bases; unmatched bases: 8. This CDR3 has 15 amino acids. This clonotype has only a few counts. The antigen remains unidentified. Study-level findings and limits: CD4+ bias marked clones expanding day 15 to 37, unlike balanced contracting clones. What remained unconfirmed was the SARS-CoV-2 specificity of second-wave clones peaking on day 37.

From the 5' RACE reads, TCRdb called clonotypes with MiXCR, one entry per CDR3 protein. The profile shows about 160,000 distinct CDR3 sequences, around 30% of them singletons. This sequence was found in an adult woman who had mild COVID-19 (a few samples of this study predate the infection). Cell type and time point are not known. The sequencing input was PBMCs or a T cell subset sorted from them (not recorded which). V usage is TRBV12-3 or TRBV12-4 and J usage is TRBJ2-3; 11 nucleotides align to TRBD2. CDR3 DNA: TGTGCCAGCAGCTCTAGCGGGAGGACAAGGGATACGCAGTATTTT. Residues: CASSSSGRTRDTQYF.